Listed here are 5 T cell receptor beta chains from one sample, sequenced in a study of early T cells in non-severe SARS-CoV-2 infection. Via MiXCR, TCRdb re-called the 5' RACE reads, giving one row per CDR3 protein. The sample includes roughly 30,000 distinct CDR3 sequences, approximately 6% seen only once; the top ten take approximately 6.5%. Sequencing used whole blood. These receptors were collected from an adult who was a healthcare worker with PCR-confirmed SARS-CoV-2 infection or an uninfected control (not recorded which).

This clonotype occurred many times. The chain has TRBV29-1 and TRBJ2-2; 13 bases map to TRBD2. Trimming cost V 7 bases and J 4 bases; bases outside gene matches: 6. Germline CDR1 and CDR2: SQVTM and ANQGSEA. This CDR3 is built from 15 residues. The CDR3 DNA reads TGCAGCGCTGGACTAGCGGGAGCGGTCACCGGGGAGCTGTTTTTT. Amino acid sequence: CSAGLAGAVTGELFF.

Only a few counts were recorded for this clonotype. The rearrangement joins TRBV7-2 to TRBJ2-7, with 8 bases fitting TRBD2. The CDR3 sequence is 14 residues long. After removal of 5 bases from V and 3 bases from J, the junction contained 6 bases not matched to a gene. Germline assignment: CDR1 SGHTA and CDR2 FQGNSA. CDR3 DNA sequence: TGTGCCAGCAGCAGTAGCGGGAAGAGCTACGAGCAGTACTTC. It is translated as CASSSSGKSYEQYF.

This sequence joins TRBV27 and TRBJ2-7; no clear D gene. Germline V gene data show CDR1 as MNHEY and CDR2 as SMNVEV (reference sequence). With 6 bases removed from V and 2 bases from J, the gap between germline ends came to 8 bases. This CDR3 contains 12 residues. For the CDR3, the DNA is TGTGCCAGCAGCATTAGCCCCTACGAGCAGTACTTC. This translates into CASSISPYEQYF.

This clonotype was detected only a few times. The chain links TRBV19 to TRBJ2-3; TRBD1 is a possible D gene (6 bases). This CDR3 spans 15 amino acids. V was cut by 1 base and J by 6 bases, with 14 bases left in between. Looked up from germline, CDR1 is LNHDA and CDR2 is SQIVND (reference sequence). CDR3 nucleotides: TGTGCCAGTAGTATAGGGAATCAGGGGACGGATACGCAGTATTTT. Protein sequence: CASSIGNQGTDTQYF.

This clonotype has at least ten counts. This chain links TRBV3-1 with TRBJ2-1; no definite D call. The CDR3 consists of 11 residues. V dropped 2 bases and J dropped 6 bases, with 2 bases sitting between them. Germline V gene sequence: CDR1 LGHDT, CDR2 YNNKEL (reference sequence). The CDR3 DNA reads as TGTGCCAGCAGCCAATTCAATGAGCAGTTCTTC. Translated, it gives CASSQFNEQFF.